This TCR beta chain came from a study of technical replicates of blood from a few donors (dated by TCRdb to about 2017). The method was the immunoSEQ multiplex PCR assay. What TCRdb holds here is the immuneACCESS table cut down to in-frame rearrangements. Part of the clones is not present; checked against another copy, under half of the missing clones reflect an unresolved V gene, and the others are unexplained. Counted in this sample were 65,000 to 90,000 clones; just over 85% of them appeared once. The ten top clones hold roughly 4.4% of the sample. As concerns this clone: What this receptor recognizes is not known. One base away there is no much larger clone; base qualities are not given.

The TCR comes from a human donor in good health. Some clones in this sample may be carry-over from other donors' samples. Sequencing was performed on PBMCs.

The nucleotide sequence reads as follows: TGTGCCAGCAGCTCAAGACTCCTACGGTCCTACGAGCAGTACTTC. This is translated as CASSSRLLRSYEQYF. The rearranged chain carries TRBV5-6 and TRBJ2-7; confidence is insufficient to name the D gene. A distance of 14 bases separates the germline ends of V and J, which lose 3 bases and 1 base respectively. CDR1 and CDR2 (SGHDT, YYEEEE) derive from the germline V gene. CDR3 length: 15 amino acids, cysteine to phenylalanine. The kept DNA is CDR3 alone, 45 bases in frame from the first base.